This TCR beta chain was captured by sequencing in a study of blood T cell repertoires in COVID-19. Unmatched junction bases numbered 7, after V lost 5 bases and J lost 6 bases. CDR3 size: 15 residues. Germline CDR1 is MNHEY and CDR2 is SMNVEV (reference sequence). Under the authors' procedure: Cell counts per sample came from amplifying reference gene primers. TCRdb's copy holds only in-frame clones and misses some; the assay was immunoSEQ multiplex PCR. Clonal size and the V and J genes are those of that table, whereas D and trimming came from the DNA. The repertoire holds 200,000 to 300,000 clones, around 81% seen once, with more than 6% in the top ten.

The receptor was derived from a woman aged 60-75 years with active or convalescent COVID-19. This chain links TRBV27 with TRBJ1-4; 9 nucleotides align to TRBD1. Sequenced material: peripheral blood. The CDR3 region has the DNA TGTGCCAGCAGTAAACTGGGACAGGGAGATGAAAAACTGTTTTTT. It is translated as CASSKLGQGDEKLFF.